The source of this T cell receptor (beta chain) is a study of blood T cells in healthy people across ages. Regarding the study as a whole: Without sorted subsets, naive and antigen-experienced compartments could not be conclusively compared. Possibly confounding the expanded clonotype changes was the fact that donor CMV status was unknown.

In its sample, this clonotype was seen a few times. Its target is not known. With a J-beta primer mix and a sample-barcoded 5' primer, a second PCR ran about 6 to 11 cycles. Each CDR3 protein gets one entry after TCRdb re-called the 5' RACE reads with MiXCR. This sample has hundreds of thousands of distinct CDR3 sequences, with roughly a quarter found just once. Germline V lookup: CDR1 SGDLS, CDR2 YYNGEE. Between the trimmed V and J ends, which lost 4 bases and 9 bases, there was a span of 11 bases. The length of the CDR3 is 12 residues. This same sample was also part of a study on T cells of mothers and their children.

The rearrangement links TRBV9 to TRBJ2-4, with D unclear. Sample: blood. The sequence came from a boy aged 2 to 10 in good health. CDR3 sequence (DNA): TGTGCCAGCAGCCCCCTAGGCGGCATTCAGTACTTC. Amino acids: CASSPLGGIQYF.